The 19 T cell receptor beta chains in this list originate from one sample, sequenced in a study of shared T cell receptors in the human thymus. The repertoire was sequenced with immunoSEQ multiplex PCR; TCRdb's copy has only in-frame clones and lacks some. The sample gives 630,000 or so clones, approximately 87% of which show up once; about 0.0094% is in the top ten. In addition, the sample was reused for a study of human thymus T cells.

Sequenced sample: thymocytes. Source of these receptors: a boy under two years old with a congenital heart defect.

This chain joins TRBV19 and TRBJ2-1, with 8 bases lining up with TRBD2. Per the germline V gene, CDR1 is LNHDA and CDR2 is SQIVND (reference sequence). V lost 7 bases, J lost 3 bases, and 14 bases stayed unmatched. The length of the CDR3 is 17 residues. This CDR3 reads CASNDPAGGLDYNEQFF. The CDR3 nucleotides are TGTGCCAGTAACGACCCGGCGGGGGGACTAGACTACAATGAGCAGTTCTTC.

The J gene is TRBJ1-5, the V gene TRBV19, with D possibly TRBD1 on 5 matching bases. Trimming pared 4 bases from V and 5 bases from J, leaving 12 bases between. CDR1 and CDR2 (germline): LNHDA, SQIVND (reference sequence). CDR3 size: 14 residues. The CDR3 protein is CASSKHRSHQPQHF. For the CDR3, the DNA is TGTGCCAGTAGTAAGCACAGGAGCCATCAGCCCCAGCATTTT. Drawing the rest from reference TRBV19 and TRBJ1-5, the complete variable domain is DGGITQSPKYLFRKEGQNVTLSCEQNLNHDAMYWYRQDPGQGLRLIYYSQIVNDFQKGDIAEGYSVSREKKESFPLTVTSAQKNPTAFYLCASSKHRSHQPQHFGDGTRLSIL.

The rearrangement uses TRBV5-1 and TRBJ2-1; 14 positions match TRBD2. Trimming took 2 bases from V and 1 from J; bases not matched to a gene: 8. This CDR3 spans 19 amino acids. Germline V lookup: CDR1 SGHRS, CDR2 YFSETQ. The CDR3 spells CASSLPGTSGSGSYNEQFF. CDR3 DNA: TGCGCCAGCAGCTTACCAGGGACTAGCGGGAGTGGGTCCTACAATGAGCAGTTCTTC.

The DNA of the CDR3 is TGCGCCAGCAGCCAAGGAAGTGTCAGGGTGGGGACAAGAGACACCGGGGAGCTGTTTTTT. Protein product: CASSQGSVRVGTRDTGELFF. This chain links TRBV4-1 with TRBJ2-2, with D possibly TRBD1 on 6 matching bases. The CDR3 runs 20 residues. V was cut by 1 base and J by 3 bases, with 24 bases left in between. The V gene's germline CDR1 is MGHRA and CDR2 YSYEKL.

This chain links TRBV4-1 with TRBJ2-7; TRBD2 is a possible D gene (7 bases). From germline, CDR1 is MGHRA and CDR2 YSYEKL. V was clipped by 0 bases and J by 5 bases, with 14 bases between them. The CDR3 runs to 15 residues. The CDR3 DNA is TGCGCCAGCAGCCAAGAACTACAGGGAGGGGACGAGCAGTACTTC. Its translation: CASSQELQGGDEQYF.

The rearrangement uses TRBV29-1 and TRBJ1-2; D gene unclear. Germline CDR1 reads SQVTM; CDR2 reads ANQGSEA. The CDR3 spans 12 residues. V was shortened by 6 bases and J by 2 bases, with 10 bases between the two germline ends. The CDR3 DNA follows: TGCAGCGTCGTGACACCGAACTATGGCTACACCTTC. This translates into CSVVTPNYGYTF.

The gene calls are TRBV11-2 and TRBJ1-2; D is unclear. V gave up 8 bases and J gave up 6 bases, with 10 bases separating them. CDR1 and CDR2 (germline): SGHAT, FQNNGV. There are 11 residues in the CDR3. DNA for the CDR3: TGTGCCAGCGCGTCCGGGAATGGCTACACCTTC. It translates to CASASGNGYTF.

This clone appeared a single time. The J gene is TRBJ1-5, the V gene TRBV28, with TRBD1 as a possible D gene (5 bases). Germline V lookup: CDR1 MDHEN, CDR2 SYDVKM. V lost 2 bases and J 6 bases, leaving 11 bases between the germline ends. This CDR3 comprises 14 residues. CDR3 in amino acids: CASSLGWGGQPQHF. CDR3 sequence (DNA): TGTGCCAGCAGTTTAGGGTGGGGGGGTCAGCCCCAGCATTTT.

The genes are TRBV6-6 and TRBJ1-5; D gene ambiguous. The V gene lost 8 bases and the J gene lost 6 bases, with 11 bases spanning the gap. The CDR3 is 12 residues long. Germline loops: CDR1 MNHNY, CDR2 SVGAGI (reference sequence). CDR3 sequence (DNA): TGTGCCAGCGGAGTCCGGATTCAGCCCCAGCATTTT. Its translation is CASGVRIQPQHF.

This chain links TRBV7-2 with TRBJ1-2, with D unresolved. The germline gives CDR1 SGHTA, CDR2 FQGNSA. V lost 8 bases and J lost 8, with 18 bases in between. The CDR3 is made up of 13 amino acids. CDR3 in amino acids: CASGAVISFGYTF. The CDR3 coding sequence is TGTGCCAGCGGAGCCGTTATATCCTTCGGCTACACCTTC.

The rearrangement joins TRBV12-5 to TRBJ2-7, with D maybe TRBD2 (5 bases). The CDR3 spans 17 residues. Germline values: CDR1 LGHNT, CDR2 FRNRAP. V was cut by 5 bases and J by 0 bases, with 20 bases left in between. CDR3 bases: TGTGCTAGTGGTCTTCTGCCCCGTAGCGCGAGCTCCTACGAGCAGTACTTC. Protein: CASGLLPRSASSYEQYF.

This rearrangement joins TRBV28 to TRBJ1-2; TRBD1 might be the D (6 bases). Trimming pared 2 bases from V and 0 bases from J, leaving 13 bases between. This CDR3 is built from 16 residues. From germline, CDR1 is MDHEN and CDR2 SYDVKM. Here the CDR3 reads CASSLTGSSSNYGYTF. CDR3 nucleotides: TGTGCCAGCAGTTTAACAGGGAGTAGCTCTAACTATGGCTACACCTTC.

This clone has a single count. CDR3 coding DNA: TGTGCCAGCAGTGCAGAGGGGGCCTTGGATACGCAGTATTTT. This sequence encodes CASSAEGALDTQYF. The chain couples TRBV2 to TRBJ2-3, with 7 nucleotides matching TRBD1. CDR1 is SNHLY, CDR2 FYNNEI, per germline. The V and J ends lost 4 bases and 6 bases, in that order; junction bases with no gene match: 7. The CDR3 totals 14 residues.

The CDR3, as DNA: TGTGCCATCAGACTATGGACAGGGCGACGAAACACCATATATTTT. Translated, it gives CAIRLWTGRRNTIYF. The V gene is TRBV10-3, the J gene TRBJ1-3, with 8 bases fitting TRBD1. The junction had 9 bases not matched to a gene; V was cut back by 6 bases and J by 5 bases. The germline gives CDR1 ENHRY, CDR2 SYGVKD. The CDR3 runs to 15 residues.

This chain uses TRBV5-1 with TRBJ1-1, with D hard to call. Trimming removed 4 bases at V and 1 base at J, with 11 bases between. The CDR3 totals 14 residues. CDR1 and CDR2 from the germline V gene are SGHRS and YFSETQ. CDR3 in amino acids: CASSHGRGNTEAFF. The CDR3 bases are TGCGCCAGCAGCCATGGACGGGGGAACACTGAAGCTTTCTTT. The variable domain in full, completed from reference TRBV5-1 and TRBJ1-1, reads KAGVTQTPRYLIKTRGQQVTLSCSPISGHRSVSWYQQTPGQGLQFLFEYFSETQRNKGNFPGRFSGRQFSNSRSEMNVSTLELGDSALYLCASSHGRGNTEAFFGQGTRLTVV.

The chain employs TRBV28 and TRBJ1-4; possibly TRBD1 for D (6 bases). The CDR3 extends over 14 amino acids. Looked up from germline, CDR1 is MDHEN and CDR2 is SYDVKM. The V and J ends lost 8 bases and 7 bases respectively, with 17 bases between them. The CDR3 here is CASGGGRRGEKLFF. The CDR3 nucleotides are TGTGCCAGCGGGGGGGGGCGCCGTGGTGAAAAACTGTTTTTT.

This clone is a singleton in its sample. This rearrangement joins TRBV5-1 to TRBJ2-4, with 8 bases identical to TRBD2. The CDR3 spans 18 residues. Trimming cost V 1 base and J 0 bases; bases outside gene matches: 9. Germline CDR1 reads SGHRS; CDR2 reads YFSETQ. The CDR3: CASSLTSGVSLAKNIQYF. CDR3 sequence (DNA): TGCGCCAGCAGCTTGACTAGCGGAGTATCCTTAGCCAAAAACATTCAGTACTTC.

This clone appeared a single time. The genes are TRBV10-2 and TRBJ2-3, with TRBD2 matching 9 bases. Trimming cost V 2 bases and J 3 bases; bases outside gene matches: 3. CDR3 length: 15 residues. Germline CDR1 reads WSHSY; CDR2 reads SAAADI. This CDR3 reads CASSEPSGGTDTQYF. The CDR3 DNA is TGCGCCAGCAGTGAGCCCAGCGGGGGGACAGATACGCAGTATTTT.

This sequence joins TRBV28 and TRBJ2-3; 9 bases fit TRBD1. This CDR3 is 17 amino acids long. The V gene's germline CDR1 is MDHEN and CDR2 SYDVKM. Trimming removed 4 bases from V and 0 bases from J; junction bases left unmatched: 8. The DNA for the CDR3 is TGTGCCAGCAGTTCGGGACAGGGATTTTTCAGCACAGATACGCAGTATTTT. Amino acid sequence: CASSSGQGFFSTDTQYF.